These 3 T cell receptor beta chains originate from one sample sequenced in a study of blood T cells in healthy people across ages. Next came a second PCR, run for about 7 to 12 cycles, which used a sample-barcoded 5' primer along with a J-beta primer mix. TCRdb processed the 5' RACE reads anew with MiXCR; each CDR3 protein has one entry. The sample records about 970,000 distinct CDR3 sequences, roughly 50% being singletons. Sequenced: blood. These receptors were collected from a woman aged 60-75 years in good health.

This clonotype was detected only a few times. The CDR3 DNA is TGCAGCGTTGAGCTGGGAGAGGGAGGGGATGAGCAGTTCTTC. Translation gives CSVELGEGGDEQFF. V usage is TRBV29-1 and J usage is TRBJ2-1; TRBD2 matches 7 bases. The V gene end was trimmed by 3 bases and the J gene end by 8 bases; junction bases not matched to a gene: 10. The CDR3 runs to 14 residues. The germline V gene has CDR1 SQVTM and CDR2 ANQGSEA.

The chain couples TRBV4-1 to TRBJ2-2; D not certain. The CDR3 is 16 residues long. Per the germline V gene, CDR1 is MGHRA and CDR2 is YSYEKL. Trimming cost V 1 base and J 7 bases, with 16 bases left between them. The CDR3 bases are TGCGCCAGCAGCCAAGGGCTCCGGAGCCGGAGCGGGGAGCTGTTTTTT. Translating gives CASSQGLRSRSGELFF.

V usage is TRBV3-1 and J usage is TRBJ2-1; D perhaps matches TRBD1 (6 bases). CDR1 is LGHDT, CDR2 YNNKEL, per germline (reference sequence). Trimming pared 2 bases from V and 6 bases from J, leaving 14 bases between. The CDR3 consists of 15 residues. CDR3 residues: CASSQPRTAINEQFF. In DNA form, the CDR3 reads TGTGCCAGCAGCCAACCTCGGACAGCGATCAATGAGCAGTTCTTC.